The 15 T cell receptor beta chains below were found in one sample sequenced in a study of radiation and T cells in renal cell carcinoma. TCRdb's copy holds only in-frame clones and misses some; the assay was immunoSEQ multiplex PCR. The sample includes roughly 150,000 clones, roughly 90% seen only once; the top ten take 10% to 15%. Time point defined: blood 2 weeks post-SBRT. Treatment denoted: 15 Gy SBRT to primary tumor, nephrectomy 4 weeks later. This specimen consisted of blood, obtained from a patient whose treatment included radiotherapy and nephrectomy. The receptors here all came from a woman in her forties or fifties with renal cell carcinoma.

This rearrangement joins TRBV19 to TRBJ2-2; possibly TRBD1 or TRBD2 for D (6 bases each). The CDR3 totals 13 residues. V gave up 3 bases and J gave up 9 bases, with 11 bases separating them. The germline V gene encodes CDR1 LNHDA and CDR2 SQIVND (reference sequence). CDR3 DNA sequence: TGTGCCAGTAGTATGGGGGGCCCCCGGGAGCTGTTTTTT. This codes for CASSMGGPRELFF.

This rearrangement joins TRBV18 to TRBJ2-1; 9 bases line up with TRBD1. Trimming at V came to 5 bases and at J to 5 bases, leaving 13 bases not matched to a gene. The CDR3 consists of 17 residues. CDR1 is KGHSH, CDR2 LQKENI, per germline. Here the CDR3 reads CASSSYTGTGLDNEQFF. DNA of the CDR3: TGTGCCAGCTCATCCTACACCGGGACAGGGTTGGACAATGAGCAGTTCTTC. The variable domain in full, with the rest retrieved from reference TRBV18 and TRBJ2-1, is NAGVMQNPRHLVRRRGQEARLRCSPMKGHSHVYWYRQLPEEGLKFMVYLQKENIIDESGMPKERFSAEFPKEGPSILRIQQVVRGDSAAYFCASSSYTGTGLDNEQFFGPGTRLTVL.

The chain's CDR3 is CASSSTLQGRNEAFF. The DNA for the CDR3 is TGTGCCAGCTCTTCTACGTTACAAGGTCGGAATGAAGCTTTCTTT. The chain is built from TRBV18 and TRBJ1-1; D gene uncertain. This CDR3 spans 15 amino acids. Per the germline V gene, CDR1 is KGHSH and CDR2 is LQKENI. V was shortened by 6 bases and J by 7 bases, with 21 bases between the two germline ends.

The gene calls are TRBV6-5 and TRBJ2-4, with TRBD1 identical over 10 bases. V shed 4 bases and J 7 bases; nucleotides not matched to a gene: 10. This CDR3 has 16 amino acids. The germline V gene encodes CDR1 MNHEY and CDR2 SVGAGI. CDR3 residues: CASSSPRQGALNIQYF. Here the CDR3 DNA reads TGTGCCAGCAGTTCACCTCGACAGGGGGCGCTGAACATTCAGTACTTC.

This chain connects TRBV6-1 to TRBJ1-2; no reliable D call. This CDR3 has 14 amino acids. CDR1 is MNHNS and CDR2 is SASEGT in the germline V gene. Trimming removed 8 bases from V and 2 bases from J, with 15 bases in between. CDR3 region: CASDNLGRNYGYTF. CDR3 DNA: TGTGCCAGCGACAACCTAGGGAGGAACTATGGCTACACCTTC.

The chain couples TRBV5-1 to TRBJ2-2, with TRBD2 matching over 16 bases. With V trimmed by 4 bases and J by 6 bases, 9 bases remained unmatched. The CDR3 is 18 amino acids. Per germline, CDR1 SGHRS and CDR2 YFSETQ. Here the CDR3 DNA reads TGCGCCAGCAGCCGCGAGGGACTAGCGGGGGGGCCCCCCGGGGAGCTGTTTTTT. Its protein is CASSREGLAGGPPGELFF.

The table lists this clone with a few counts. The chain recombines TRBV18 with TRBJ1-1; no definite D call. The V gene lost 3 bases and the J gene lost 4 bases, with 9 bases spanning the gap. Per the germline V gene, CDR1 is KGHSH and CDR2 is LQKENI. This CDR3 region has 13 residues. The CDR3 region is CASSPGIGTEAFF. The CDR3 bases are TGTGCCAGCTCACCGGGGATAGGCACTGAAGCTTTCTTT.

CDR3 loop: CASSLRQGSGNTIYF. The CDR3 bases are TGTGCCAGCAGCCTCAGACAGGGCTCTGGAAACACCATATATTTT. The chain employs TRBV9 and TRBJ1-3; 7 bases are a match to TRBD1. The CDR3 is 15 amino acids. V lost 4 bases and J lost 0; bases outside the gene matches: 4. Germline V gene sequence: CDR1 SGDLS, CDR2 YYNGEE.

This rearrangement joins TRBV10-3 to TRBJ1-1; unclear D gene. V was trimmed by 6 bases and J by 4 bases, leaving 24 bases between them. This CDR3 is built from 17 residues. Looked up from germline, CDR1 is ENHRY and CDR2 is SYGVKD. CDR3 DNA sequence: TGTGCCATCAGCGAGCACCAACCCCCACTCATGACCACTGAAGCTTTCTTT. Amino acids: CAISEHQPPLMTTEAFF.

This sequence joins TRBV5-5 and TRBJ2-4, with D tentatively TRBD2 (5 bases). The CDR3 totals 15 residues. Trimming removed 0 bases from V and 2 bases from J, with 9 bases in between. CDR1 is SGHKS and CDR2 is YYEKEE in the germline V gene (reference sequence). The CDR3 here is CASSLVLASKNIQYF. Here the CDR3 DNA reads TGTGCCAGCAGCTTGGTCCTAGCTTCCAAAAACATTCAGTACTTC.

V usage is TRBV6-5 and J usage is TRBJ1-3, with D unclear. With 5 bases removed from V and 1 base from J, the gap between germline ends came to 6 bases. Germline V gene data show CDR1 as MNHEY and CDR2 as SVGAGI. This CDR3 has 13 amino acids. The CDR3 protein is CASSRESGNTIYF. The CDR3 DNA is TGTGCCAGCAGTAGGGAGTCTGGAAACACCATATATTTT.

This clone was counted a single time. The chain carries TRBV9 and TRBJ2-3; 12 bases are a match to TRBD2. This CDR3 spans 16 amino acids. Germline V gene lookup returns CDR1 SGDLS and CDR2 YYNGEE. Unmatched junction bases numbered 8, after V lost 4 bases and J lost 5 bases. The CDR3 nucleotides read TGTGCCAGCAGCTTACTGACTAGCGGGGGATTAGATACGCAGTATTTT. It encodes CASSLLTSGGLDTQYF. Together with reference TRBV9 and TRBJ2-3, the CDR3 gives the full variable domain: DSGVTQTPKHLITATGQRVTLRCSPRSGDLSVYWYQQSLDQGLQFLIQYYNGEERAKGNILERFSAQQFPDLHSELNLSSLELGDSALYFCASSLLTSGGLDTQYFGPGTRLTVL.

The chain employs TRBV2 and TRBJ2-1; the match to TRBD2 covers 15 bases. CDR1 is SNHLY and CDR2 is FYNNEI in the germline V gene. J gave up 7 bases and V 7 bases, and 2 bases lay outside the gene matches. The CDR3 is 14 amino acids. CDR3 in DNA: TGTGCCAGCACCGGACTAGCGGGGGGGAATGAGCAGTTCTTC. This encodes CASTGLAGGNEQFF. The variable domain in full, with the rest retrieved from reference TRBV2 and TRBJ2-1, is EPEVTQTPSHQVTQMGQEVILRCVPISNHLYFYWYRQILGQKVEFLVSFYNNEISEKSEIFDDQFSVERPDGSNFTLKIRSTKLEDSAMYFCASTGLAGGNEQFFGPGTRLTVL.

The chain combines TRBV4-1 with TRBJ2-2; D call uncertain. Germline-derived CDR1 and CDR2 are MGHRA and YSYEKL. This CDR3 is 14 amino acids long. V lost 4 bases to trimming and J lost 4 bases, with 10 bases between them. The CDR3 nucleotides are TGCGCCAGCAGCCTTTCCATGGGCACCGGGGAGCTGTTTTTT. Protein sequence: CASSLSMGTGELFF.

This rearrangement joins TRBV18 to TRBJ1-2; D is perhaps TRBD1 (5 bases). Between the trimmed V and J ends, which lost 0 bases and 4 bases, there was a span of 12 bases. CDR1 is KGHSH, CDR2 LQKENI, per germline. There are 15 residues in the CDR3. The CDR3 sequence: CASSPPGGDGYGYTF. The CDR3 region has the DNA TGTGCCAGCTCACCACCGGGGGGTGACGGCTATGGCTACACCTTC. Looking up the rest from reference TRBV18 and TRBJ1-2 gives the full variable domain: NAGVMQNPRHLVRRRGQEARLRCSPMKGHSHVYWYRQLPEEGLKFMVYLQKENIIDESGMPKERFSAEFPKEGPSILRIQQVVRGDSAAYFCASSPPGGDGYGYTFGSGTRLTVV.